These 26 T cell receptor beta chains share one sample of origin, sequenced in a study of blood T cell repertoires in COVID-19 (dated by TCRdb to 2019 to 2021). Libraries came from the immunoSEQ multiplex PCR assay. Drawn from immuneACCESS, this table holds only the in-frame rearrangements with V and J called that TCRdb kept. Clones are partly lost; checked studies trace under half to an unresolved V gene and leave the rest unexplained. The sample profile shows some 59,000 clones; roughly 80% of them were found once. Over 4.5% of the sample is taken by the ten largest. Sequenced material: peripheral blood. These receptor sequences come from a woman in her sixties or seventies with acute or convalescent COVID-19.

This chain links TRBV24-1 with TRBJ1-1, with D possibly matching TRBD1 (6 bases). The CDR3 loop spans 14 amino acids. Germline V gene sequence: CDR1 KGHDR, CDR2 SFDVKD. V was pared by 5 bases and J by 2 bases, with 11 bases between. CDR3 DNA sequence: TGTGCCACCAGTGGTACAGGGATAAACACTGAAGCTTTCTTT. This translates into CATSGTGINTEAFF.

This chain connects TRBV28 to TRBJ2-5, with D unresolved. V was trimmed by 1 base and J by 5 bases, leaving 8 bases between them. Germline V gene sequence: CDR1 MDHEN, CDR2 SYDVKM. The CDR3 is 13 amino acids. CDR3 in amino acids: CASSLSEAETQYF. Written as DNA, the CDR3 is TGTGCCAGCAGTTTATCCGAGGCGGAGACCCAGTACTTC.

The chain couples TRBV10-3 to TRBJ2-3; TRBD2 aligns across 12 bases. Looked up from germline, CDR1 is ENHRY and CDR2 is SYGVKD. The length of the CDR3 is 18 residues. The trim removed 6 bases at V and 5 bases at J, leaving 15 bases unmatched. CDR3 nucleotide sequence: TGTGCCATCAGCGAAGCCGGGACTAGCGGGTCCCTGCGAGATACGCAGTATTTT. It yields the protein CAISEAGTSGSLRDTQYF.

The chain is built from TRBV11-2 and TRBJ2-1; D perhaps matches TRBD2 (5 bases). Germline V CDR1 and CDR2: SGHAT, FQNNGV. The CDR3 is 16 amino acids. V lost 1 base and J lost 6, with 16 bases in between. In nucleotides, the CDR3 is TGTGCCAGCAGCTTAGCCACCGGGGTAGGTTCCAATGAGCAGTTCTTC. This encodes CASSLATGVGSNEQFF.

This chain uses TRBV5-6 with TRBJ1-2, with 7 nucleotides matching TRBD1. Trimming cost V 4 bases and J 3 bases; bases outside gene matches: 9. This CDR3 comprises 15 residues. Germline V gene lookup returns CDR1 SGHDT and CDR2 YYEEEE. CDR3 sequence reads: CASSTLNTGDYGYTF. In DNA form, the CDR3 reads TGTGCCAGCAGCACCCTGAATACAGGGGACTATGGCTACACCTTC.

The genes are TRBV7-9 and TRBJ1-1; the D is unclear. The CDR3 is made up of 14 amino acids. V lost 5 bases, J lost 3 bases, and 13 bases lay in between. Germline V gene lookup returns CDR1 SEHNR and CDR2 FQNEAQ (reference sequence). The CDR3 DNA follows: TGTGCCAGCAGCCCAATAATAGTTTACACTGAAGCTTTCTTT. It codes for CASSPIIVYTEAFF.

The sample holds a few counts of this clone. The CDR3, as DNA: TGTGCCAGCAGCCCGGTGGGACAGGATTACGAGCAGTACTTC. Its protein is CASSPVGQDYEQYF. The V gene is TRBV5-4, the J gene TRBJ2-7, with TRBD1 matching over 8 bases. This CDR3 comprises 14 residues. CDR1 and CDR2 (germline): SGHNT, YYREEE (reference sequence). V trimming: 4 bases; J trimming: 4 bases; junction bases outside the gene matches: 7.

This chain uses TRBV12-3 or TRBV12-4 with TRBJ2-7; 7 nucleotides match TRBD1. The CDR3 is 13 residues long. Trimming cost V 2 bases and J 3 bases; bases outside gene matches: 1. DNA of the CDR3: TGTGCCAGCAGTTTACAGGGGGACTACGAGCAGTACTTC. Protein sequence: CASSLQGDYEQYF.

This rearrangement joins TRBV30 to TRBJ1-3; unclear D gene. Germline loops: CDR1 GTSNPN, CDR2 SVGIG (reference sequence). This CDR3 is built from 13 residues. Trimming stripped 4 bases from V and 0 bases from J, with 7 bases between. The CDR3 coding sequence is TGTGCCTGGAACATTCGCTCTGGAAACACCATATATTTT. It specifies CAWNIRSGNTIYF.

The J gene is TRBJ2-2, the V gene TRBV11-3; weak D call: TRBD1 (6 bases). V was shortened by 3 bases and J by 9 bases, with 11 bases between the two germline ends. This CDR3 spans 13 amino acids. Germline values: CDR1 SGHNT, CDR2 YENEEA. Here the CDR3 DNA reads TGTGCCAGCAGCTTGGGGGCGAGTCGGGAGCTGTTTTTT. This codes for CASSLGASRELFF.

This clone was seen just once. This chain uses TRBV6-5 with TRBJ1-4; 11 bases are a match to TRBD1. The V gene's germline CDR1 is MNHEY and CDR2 SVGAGI. Trimming at V came to 6 bases and at J to 8 bases, leaving 5 bases not matched to a gene. This CDR3 is 14 amino acids long. CDR3 residues: CASRDRGRHEKLFF. The DNA of the CDR3 is TGTGCCAGCAGGGACAGGGGGCGGCACGAAAAACTGTTTTTT.

This clone was seen a few times. V gene TRBV19 combines with J gene TRBJ2-7, with D possibly matching TRBD2 (5 bases). V lost 4 bases to trimming and J lost 3 bases, with 7 bases between them. This CDR3 is 12 amino acids long. The germline V gene encodes CDR1 LNHDA and CDR2 SQIVND (reference sequence). The CDR3, as DNA: TGTGCCAGTAGTACCCGGGACTACGAGCAGTACTTC. It yields the protein CASSTRDYEQYF.

The CDR3 nucleotides read TGTGCCAGCAGCCAAGATGGGCAGGGGGCGTTGAGTGAAGCTTTCTTT. Protein sequence: CASSQDGQGALSEAFF. The chain couples TRBV4-2 to TRBJ1-1, with 8 nucleotides matching TRBD1. The CDR3 totals 16 residues. V lost 0 bases and J lost 7; bases outside the gene matches: 10. CDR1 is LGHNA, CDR2 YNFKEQ, per germline.

The rearrangement joins TRBV28 to TRBJ1-5; the match to TRBD1 covers 11 bases. Germline CDR1 and CDR2: MDHEN and SYDVKM. The length of the CDR3 is 16 residues. The ends lost 5 bases at V and 7 bases at J; junction bases unmatched: 10. CDR3 residues: CASSGDRGMQGQPQHF. The DNA for the CDR3 is TGTGCCAGCAGTGGGGACAGGGGGATGCAAGGACAGCCCCAGCATTTT.

This clone has a count of ten or more. The rearrangement joins TRBV30 to TRBJ2-2; 10 bases match TRBD2. Looked up from germline, CDR1 is GTSNPN and CDR2 is SVGIG (reference sequence). The CDR3 is 14 residues long. CDR3 region: CPFPSSGSTGELFF. The DNA of the CDR3 is TGTCCCTTTCCGTCTAGCGGGAGTACCGGGGAGCTGTTTTTT.

The V gene is TRBV11-3, the J gene TRBJ2-7; D gene ambiguous. The CDR3 has 13 residues. Germline lookup yields CDR1 SGHNT and CDR2 YENEEA. V was shortened by 0 bases and J by 1 base, with 4 bases between the two germline ends. CDR3 loop: CASSLDSSYEQYF. DNA for the CDR3: TGTGCCAGCAGCTTAGACTCTTCCTACGAGCAGTACTTC.

The chain employs TRBV2 and TRBJ2-6; perhaps TRBD1 as D (6 bases). Germline V gene data show CDR1 as SNHLY and CDR2 as FYNNEI. CDR3 length: 18 residues. Trimming stripped 6 bases from V and 0 bases from J, with 18 bases between. The CDR3 DNA sequence: TGTGCCAGCAGGGTACGGGACACTTCAAGCTCTGGGGCCAACGTCCTGACTTTC. It is translated as CASRVRDTSSSGANVLTF.

The chain recombines TRBV3-1 (or the pseudogene TRBV3-2) with TRBJ2-1, with D tentatively TRBD2 (6 bases). The CDR3 runs to 15 residues. V lost 1 base to trimming and J lost 8 bases, with 15 bases between them. Germline assignment: CDR1 LGHDT and CDR2 YNNKEL (reference sequence). DNA for the CDR3: TGTGCCAGCAGCCAAGGGGCTAGCGTTAGGGATGAGCAGTTCTTC. Amino acids: CASSQGASVRDEQFF.

The chain combines TRBV7-2 with TRBJ1-5; 7 nucleotides align to TRBD1. From germline, CDR1 is SGHTA and CDR2 FQGNSA. Trimming removed 6 bases from V and 2 bases from J; junction bases left unmatched: 4. The CDR3 is 14 residues long. The chain's CDR3 is CASSITGGNQPQHF. CDR3 nucleotides: TGTGCCAGCAGTATCACAGGGGGCAATCAGCCCCAGCATTTT. Based on the CDR3 plus reference TRBV7-2 and TRBJ1-5, the full variable domain is GAGVSQSPSNKVTEKGKDVELRCDPISGHTALYWYRQSLGQGLEFLIYFQGNSAPDKSGLPSDRFSAERTGGSVSTLTIQRTQQEDSAVYLCASSITGGNQPQHFGDGTRLSIL.

This rearrangement joins TRBV5-1 to TRBJ2-1; 8 nucleotides agree with TRBD2. The trim removed 1 base at V and 7 bases at J, leaving 4 bases unmatched. Germline-derived CDR1 and CDR2 are SGHRS and YFSETQ. CDR3 length: 14 amino acids. Here the CDR3 DNA reads TGCGCCAGCAGCTTGACAACTAGCGGAAATGAGCAGTTCTTC. It translates to CASSLTTSGNEQFF.

The V gene is TRBV6-5, the J gene TRBJ2-2; TRBD2 aligns across 7 bases. The V and J ends lost 6 bases and 7 bases, in that order; junction bases with no gene match: 11. Germline CDR1 is MNHEY and CDR2 is SVGAGI. The CDR3 covers 15 residues. CDR3 in amino acids: CASSHGLAAGGELFF. The CDR3 nucleotides read TGTGCCAGCAGCCACGGGCTAGCGGCCGGCGGGGAGCTGTTTTTT.

The chain has TRBV10-3 and TRBJ2-7; D remains ambiguous. Germline V CDR1 and CDR2: ENHRY, SYGVKD. The CDR3 runs to 14 residues. V was trimmed by 3 bases and J by 8 bases, leaving 17 bases between them. The CDR3 spells CAISDGGALRKQYF. Here the CDR3 DNA reads TGTGCCATCAGTGACGGCGGAGCCCTACGAAAGCAGTACTTC.

This clone was recorded a few times. The chain has TRBV6-5 and TRBJ1-3; D is unclear. The CDR3 has 13 amino acids. CDR1 is MNHEY and CDR2 is SVGAGI in the germline V gene. The V end was cut by 5 bases, the J end by 0 bases, with 5 bases between. The CDR3 sequence is CASSTVSGNTIYF. In DNA, the CDR3 is TGTGCCAGCAGTACAGTCTCTGGAAACACCATATATTTT.

V is TRBV5-6 and J is TRBJ2-7; D unclear. V gave up 7 bases and J gave up 2 bases, with 16 bases separating them. In germline, CDR1 is SGHDT, CDR2 YYEEEE. CDR3 length: 14 amino acids. Written as DNA, the CDR3 is TGTGCCAGCTGTCGGTCCCTATTTACCTACGAGCAGTACTTC. Translated, it gives CASCRSLFTYEQYF.

The rearrangement joins TRBV7-6 to TRBJ2-7; possibly TRBD1 for D (6 bases). This CDR3 has 14 amino acids. Between the trimmed V and J ends, which lost 1 base and 3 bases, there was a span of 10 bases. Germline CDR1 SGHVS, CDR2 FNYEAQ. In nucleotides, the CDR3 is TGTGCCAGCAGCTTAGGACAGGCTAACTACGAGCAGTACTTC. Amino acids: CASSLGQANYEQYF.

The chain combines TRBV11-2 with TRBJ2-5; 9 bases map to TRBD1. CDR3 length equals 15 residues. Germline V gives CDR1 SGHAT, CDR2 FQNNGV. Trimming cost V 5 bases and J 3 bases; bases outside gene matches: 7. CDR3 in amino acids: CASSADRGRKETQYF. The CDR3 nucleotides are TGTGCCAGCAGCGCGGACAGGGGACGAAAAGAGACCCAGTACTTC.